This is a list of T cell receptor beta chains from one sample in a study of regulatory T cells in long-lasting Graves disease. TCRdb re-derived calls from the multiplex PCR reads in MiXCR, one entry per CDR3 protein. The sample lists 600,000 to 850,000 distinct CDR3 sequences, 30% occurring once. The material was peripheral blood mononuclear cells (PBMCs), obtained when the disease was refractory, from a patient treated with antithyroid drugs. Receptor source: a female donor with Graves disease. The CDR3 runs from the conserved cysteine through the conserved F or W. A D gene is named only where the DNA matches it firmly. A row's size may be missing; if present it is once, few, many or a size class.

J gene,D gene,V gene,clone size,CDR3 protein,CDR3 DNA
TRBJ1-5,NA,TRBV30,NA,CAWSHGRSSNSNQPQHF,TGTGCCTGGAGTCACGGCAGGTCCTCAAATAGCAATCAGCCCCAGCATTTT
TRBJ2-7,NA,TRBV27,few,CASSLTLGGYEQYF,TGTGCCAGCAGTTTAACCCTCGGAGGGTACGAGCAGTACTTC
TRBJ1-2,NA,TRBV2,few,CASSGGQSYYGYTF,TGTGCCAGCAGTGGAGGACAGAGCTATTATGGCTACACCTTC
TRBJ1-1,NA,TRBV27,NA,CASSSYLNTEAFF,TGTGCCAGCAGCTCTTACTTGAACACTGAAGCTTTCTTT
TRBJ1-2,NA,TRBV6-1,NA,CASSEAGRAAYGYTF,TGTGCCAGCAGTGAAGCAGGAAGAGCCGCCTATGGCTACACCTTC
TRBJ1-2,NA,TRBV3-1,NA,CASSQSPSGYTF,TGTGCCAGCAGCCAATCTCCTTCTGGCTACACCTTC
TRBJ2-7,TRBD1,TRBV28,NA,CASSLPGTGGNEQYF,TGTGCCAGCAGTTTACCCGGGACAGGGGGTAATGAGCAGTACTTC
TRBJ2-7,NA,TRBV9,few,CASSVIVGAEQYF,TGTGCCAGCAGCGTAATTGTGGGGGCCGAGCAGTACTTC
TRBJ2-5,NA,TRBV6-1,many,CASSQAPGGETQYF,TGTGCCAGCAGTCAGGCTCCCGGCGGCGAGACCCAGTACTTC
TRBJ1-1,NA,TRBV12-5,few,CASGFNSGTEAFF,TGTGCTAGTGGTTTTAATTCGGGTACTGAAGCTTTCTTT
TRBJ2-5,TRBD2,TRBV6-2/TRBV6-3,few,CASSYPGTSGRPSQETQYF,TGTGCCAGCAGTTATCCCGGGACTAGCGGGAGGCCATCTCAAGAGACCCAGTACTTC
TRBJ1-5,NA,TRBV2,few,CASKDSSNQPQHF,TGTGCCAGCAAGGACAGCAGCAATCAGCCCCAGCATTTT
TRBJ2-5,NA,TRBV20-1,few,CSARDSGKSETQYF,TGCAGTGCTAGAGATAGTGGAAAGTCGGAGACCCAGTACTTC
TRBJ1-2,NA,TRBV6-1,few,CASSEIRSNYGYTF,TGTGCCAGCAGTGAAATCCGTTCTAACTATGGCTACACCTTC
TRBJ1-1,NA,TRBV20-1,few,CSATPGRVNTEAFF,TGCAGTGCTACCCCCGGCAGGGTGAACACTGAAGCTTTCTTT
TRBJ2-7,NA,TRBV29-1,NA,CSVEPGSYEQYF,TGCAGCGTTGAGCCAGGTTCCTACGAGCAGTACTTC
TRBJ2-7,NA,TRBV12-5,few,CASGSSSTSLWYEQYF,TGTGCTAGTGGTTCCTCCTCCACTAGCTTGTGGTACGAGCAGTACTTC
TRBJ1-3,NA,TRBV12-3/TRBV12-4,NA,CASSFRGSSHSSGNTIYF,TGTGCCAGCAGTTTCAGAGGGAGTAGCCACAGCTCTGGAAACACCATATATTTT
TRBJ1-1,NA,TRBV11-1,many,CASVRLNTEAFF,TGTGCCAGCGTCAGATTGAACACTGAAGCTTTCTTT
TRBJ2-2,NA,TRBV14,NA,CASSQVRDTGGLFF,TGTGCCAGCAGCCAAGTTCGGGACACCGGGGGGCTGTTTTTT
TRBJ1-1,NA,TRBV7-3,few,CASSLQSVGTEAFF,TGTGCCAGCAGCTTACAATCGGTTGGAACTGAAGCTTTCTTT
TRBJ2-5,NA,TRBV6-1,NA,CASNGQTQETQYF,TGTGCCAGCAACGGGCAGACACAAGAGACCCAGTACTTC
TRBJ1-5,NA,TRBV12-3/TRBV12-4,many,CATHLGYSYSNQPQHF,TGTGCCACCCACTTGGGTTACAGCTATAGCAATCAGCCCCAGCATTTT
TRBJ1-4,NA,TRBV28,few,CASSRGGGGKLFF,TGTGCCAGCAGTAGGGGCGGGGGCGGAAAACTGTTTTTT
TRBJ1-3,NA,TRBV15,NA,CATRAGGSGNTIYF,TGTGCCACCAGGGCGGGGGGATCTGGAAACACCATATATTTT
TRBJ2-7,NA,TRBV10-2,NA,CASSRDSAGREQYF,TGCGCCAGCAGTCGGGACTCCGCGGGCCGCGAGCAGTACTTC
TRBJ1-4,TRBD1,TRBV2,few,CASSLKEGAVKEKLFF,TGTGCCAGCAGCTTGAAAGAGGGGGCGGTAAAGGAAAAACTGTTTTTT
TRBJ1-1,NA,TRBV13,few,CASSYQTGYQEAFF,TGTGCCAGCAGCTACCAGACAGGTTATCAAGAAGCTTTCTTT
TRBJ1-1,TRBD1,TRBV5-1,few,CASSPLGGTANTEAFF,TGCGCCAGCAGCCCACTGGGGGGGACAGCGAACACTGAAGCTTTCTTT
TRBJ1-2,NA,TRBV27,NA,CASSPQFKSYGYTF,TGTGCCAGCAGTCCACAATTTAAGAGCTATGGCTACACCTTC
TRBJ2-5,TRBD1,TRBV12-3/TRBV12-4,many,CASSSRDRGLETQYF,TGTGCCAGCAGTAGCCGGGACAGGGGGTTGGAGACCCAGTACTTC
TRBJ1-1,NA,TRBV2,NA,CASSEWVPSEAFF,TGTGCCAGCAGTGAATGGGTGCCATCTGAAGCTTTCTTT
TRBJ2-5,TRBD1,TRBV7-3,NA,CASSQGQGKETQYF,TGTGCCAGCAGCCAGGGACAGGGGAAAGAGACCCAGTACTTC
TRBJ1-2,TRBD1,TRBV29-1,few,CSVEDQNRGYGYTF,TGCAGCGTTGAAGATCAGAACAGGGGCTATGGCTACACCTTC
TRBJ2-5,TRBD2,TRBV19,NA,CASSIDRDSGETQYF,TGTGCCAGTAGTATAGATCGCGATAGCGGGGAGACCCAGTACTTC
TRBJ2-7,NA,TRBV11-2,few,CASSYLGGDSSYEQYF,TGTGCCAGCAGCTACCTAGGGGGGGATAGCTCCTACGAGCAGTACTTC